This record looks at one TCR beta chain sequence and its context. Assay: immunoSEQ multiplex PCR; the TCRdb copy retains only in-frame clones and omits some. The table includes 160,000 or so clones, roughly 90% detected once. This record comes from a study of blood T cell repertoires in COVID-19. Study-wide context: There were acute and convalescent COVID-19 samples, and they came from the United States, Italy and Spain. PBMCs, B-cell-depleted T cells, or T cells provided the cDNA or gDNA that made up the material.

Sequencing was carried out using peripheral blood. The TCR sequence derives from a man aged 55 to 70 with acute or convalescent COVID-19.

The CDR3 sequence is CASSTRQPRGNTIYF. The CDR3 region has the DNA TGTGCCAGCAGCACCCGACAGCCAAGGGGAAACACCATATATTTT. J is TRBJ1-3 and V is TRBV7-2; weak D call: TRBD1 (5 bases). This CDR3 contains 15 residues. Germline values: CDR1 SGHTA, CDR2 FQGNSA. Trimming removed 5 bases at V and 4 bases at J, with 15 bases between.